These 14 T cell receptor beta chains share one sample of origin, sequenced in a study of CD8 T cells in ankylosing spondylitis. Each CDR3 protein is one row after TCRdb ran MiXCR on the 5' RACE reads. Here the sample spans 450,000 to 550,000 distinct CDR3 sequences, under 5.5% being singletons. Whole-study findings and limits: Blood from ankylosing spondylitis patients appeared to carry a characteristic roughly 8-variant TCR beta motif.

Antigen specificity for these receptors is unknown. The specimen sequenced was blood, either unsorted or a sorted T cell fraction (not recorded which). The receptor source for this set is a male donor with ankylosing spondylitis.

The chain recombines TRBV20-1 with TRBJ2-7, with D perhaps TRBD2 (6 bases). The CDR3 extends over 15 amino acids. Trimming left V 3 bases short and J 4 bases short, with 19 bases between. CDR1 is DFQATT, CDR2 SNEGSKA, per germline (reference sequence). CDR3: CSASRRGKFGYEQYF. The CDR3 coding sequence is TGCAGTGCTAGTAGGAGGGGAAAGTTCGGGTACGAGCAGTACTTC.

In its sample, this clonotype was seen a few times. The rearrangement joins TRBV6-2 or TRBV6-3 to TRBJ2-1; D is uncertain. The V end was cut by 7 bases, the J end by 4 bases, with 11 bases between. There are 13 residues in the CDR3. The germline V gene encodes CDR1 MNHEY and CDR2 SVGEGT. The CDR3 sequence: CASTPTPYNEQFF. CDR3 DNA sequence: TGTGCCAGCACCCCGACTCCATACAATGAGCAGTTCTTC.

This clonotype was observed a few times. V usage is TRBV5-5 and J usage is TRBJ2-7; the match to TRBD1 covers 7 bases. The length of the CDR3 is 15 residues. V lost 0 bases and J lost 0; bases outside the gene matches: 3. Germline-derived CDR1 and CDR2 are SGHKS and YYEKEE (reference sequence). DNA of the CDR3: TGTGCCAGCAGCTTGGATTGGGACAGCTCCTACGAGCAGTACTTC. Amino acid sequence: CASSLDWDSSYEQYF.

This CDR3 reads CSAVDLWGANVLTF. The CDR3 DNA sequence: TGCAGTGCCGTCGATTTATGGGGGGCCAACGTCCTGACTTTC. This sequence joins TRBV20-1 and TRBJ2-6, with D unclear. Trimming stripped 6 bases from V and 4 bases from J, with 13 bases between. CDR1 and CDR2 from the germline V gene are DFQATT and SNEGSKA (reference sequence). This CDR3 has 14 residues.

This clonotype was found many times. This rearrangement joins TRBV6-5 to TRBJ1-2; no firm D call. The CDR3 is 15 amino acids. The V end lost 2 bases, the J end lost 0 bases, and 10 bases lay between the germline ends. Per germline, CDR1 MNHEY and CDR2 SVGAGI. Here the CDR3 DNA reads TGTGCCAGCAGTTACACATGGGCAGCTAACTATGGCTACACCTTC. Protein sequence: CASSYTWAANYGYTF.

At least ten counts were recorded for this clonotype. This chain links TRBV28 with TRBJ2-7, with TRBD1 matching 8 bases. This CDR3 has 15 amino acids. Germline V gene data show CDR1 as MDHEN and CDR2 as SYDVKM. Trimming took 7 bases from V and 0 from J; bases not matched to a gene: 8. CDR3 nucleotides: TGTGCCAGCACCCCACAGGGGGTTTTCTCCTACGAGCAGTACTTC. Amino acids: CASTPQGVFSYEQYF. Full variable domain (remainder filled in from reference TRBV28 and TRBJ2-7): DVKVTQSSRYLVKRTGEKVFLECVQDMDHENMFWYRQDPGLGLRLIYFSYDVKMKEKGDIPEGYSVSREKKERFSLILESASTNQTSMYLCASTPQGVFSYEQYFGPGTRLTVT.

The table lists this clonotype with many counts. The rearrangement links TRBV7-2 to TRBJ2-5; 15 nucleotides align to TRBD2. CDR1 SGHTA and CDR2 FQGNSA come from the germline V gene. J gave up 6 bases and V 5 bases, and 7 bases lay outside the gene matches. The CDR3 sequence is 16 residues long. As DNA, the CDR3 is TGTGCCAGCAGCGACCGCGGACTAGCGGGAGGGAAGACCCAGTACTTC. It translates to CASSDRGLAGGKTQYF.

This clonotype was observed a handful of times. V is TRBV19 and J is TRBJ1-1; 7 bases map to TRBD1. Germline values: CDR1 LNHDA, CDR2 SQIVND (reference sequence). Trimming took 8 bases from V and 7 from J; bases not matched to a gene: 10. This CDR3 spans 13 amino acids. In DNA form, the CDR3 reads TGTGCCAGTGCTCCGGACAGGACTTTTGAAGCTTTCTTT. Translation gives CASAPDRTFEAFF.

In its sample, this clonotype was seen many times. This CDR3 is CATRGASGNTIYF. CDR3 in DNA: TGTGCCACCCGCGGGGCCTCTGGAAACACCATATATTTT. The V gene is TRBV27, the J gene TRBJ1-3; TRBD1 might be the D (5 bases). This CDR3 contains 13 residues. Trimming stripped 10 bases from V and 0 bases from J, with 10 bases between. Germline CDR1 and CDR2: MNHEY and SMNVEV (reference sequence).

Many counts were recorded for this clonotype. In DNA, the CDR3 is TGTGCCACCAAAGACAGGGCTGAAAAACTGTTTTTT. This encodes CATKDRAEKLFF. The V call is TRBV27, the J call TRBJ1-4, with 7 bases matching TRBD1. There are 12 residues in the CDR3. J gave up 7 bases and V 10 bases, and 6 bases lay outside the gene matches. Germline V gene data show CDR1 as MNHEY and CDR2 as SMNVEV (reference sequence).

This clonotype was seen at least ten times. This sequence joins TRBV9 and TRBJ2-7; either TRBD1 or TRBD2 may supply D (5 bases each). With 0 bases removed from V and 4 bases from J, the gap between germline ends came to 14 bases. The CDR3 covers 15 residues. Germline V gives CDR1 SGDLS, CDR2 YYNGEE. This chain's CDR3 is CASSVEGRIPYEQYF. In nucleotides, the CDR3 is TGTGCCAGCAGCGTAGAGGGGAGAATTCCTTACGAGCAGTACTTC.

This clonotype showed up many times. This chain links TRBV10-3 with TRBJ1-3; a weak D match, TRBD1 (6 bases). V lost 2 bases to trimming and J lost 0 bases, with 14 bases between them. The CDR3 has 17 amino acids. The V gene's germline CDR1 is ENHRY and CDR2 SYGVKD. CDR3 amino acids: CAISEDRLEYSGNTIYF. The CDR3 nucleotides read TGTGCCATCAGTGAGGACAGGTTAGAGTACTCTGGAAACACCATATATTTT.

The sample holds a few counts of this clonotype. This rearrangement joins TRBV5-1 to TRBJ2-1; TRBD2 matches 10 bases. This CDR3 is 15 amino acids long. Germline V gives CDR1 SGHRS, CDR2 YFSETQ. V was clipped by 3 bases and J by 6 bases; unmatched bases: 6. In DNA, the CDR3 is TGCGCCAGCAGCTGGCTAGCGGGAGTGAGCAATGAGCAGTTCTTC. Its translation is CASSWLAGVSNEQFF.

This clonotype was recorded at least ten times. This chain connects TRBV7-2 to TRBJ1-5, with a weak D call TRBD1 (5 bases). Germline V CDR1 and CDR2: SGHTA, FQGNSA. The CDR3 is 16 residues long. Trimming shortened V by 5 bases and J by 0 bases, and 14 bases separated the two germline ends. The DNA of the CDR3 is TGTGCCAGCAGCCCCGTTGGGGCGAATAGCAATCAGCCCCAGCATTTT. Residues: CASSPVGANSNQPQHF. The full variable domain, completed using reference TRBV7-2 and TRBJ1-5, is GAGVSQSPSNKVTEKGKDVELRCDPISGHTALYWYRQSLGQGLEFLIYFQGNSAPDKSGLPSDRFSAERTGGSVSTLTIQRTQQEDSAVYLCASSPVGANSNQPQHFGDGTRLSIL.